This T cell receptor beta chain was identified in a study of regulatory T cells in long-lasting Graves disease. The germline V gene has CDR1 LGHDT and CDR2 YNNKEL (reference sequence). This CDR3 is built from 18 residues. The V gene end was trimmed by 4 bases and the J gene end by 3 bases; junction bases not matched to a gene: 16. Construction of TCR beta libraries relied on iRepertoire HTBI primers and on Arm-PCR targeting CDR3 regions. Each CDR3 protein is one row after TCRdb ran MiXCR on the multiplex PCR reads. The sample consists of hundreds of thousands of distinct CDR3 sequences, 15% to 20% of them appearing once. As to time point: newly diagnosed GD, antithyroid drugs for less than 3 months. From PBMCs, RNA was extracted and then used to make the TCR library. These data were also filed under a second study, of T cells in Graves' hyperthyroidism and ophthalmopathy. That paper adds: Patients between 18 and 65 years old had hyperthyroidism, newly diagnosed and lasting under 2 months. Diagnostic assessment was based on clinical symptoms, serum thyroxine and TRAb, thyroid ultrasound and orbital computed tomography. Most thyroid clonotypes expanded above 0.001 were also detected in blood.

The receptor comes from a woman aged 30 to 39 with Graves disease. Here the sequenced sample was peripheral blood mononuclear cells (PBMCs), taken at new diagnosis, from a patient treated with antithyroid drugs. This chain uses TRBV3-1 with TRBJ2-7; 9 bases line up with TRBD1. The CDR3 sequence is CASSPGQGHLVRFYEQYF. The CDR3 DNA reads as TGTGCCAGCAGCCCGGGACAGGGCCATCTCGTTCGGTTCTACGAGCAGTACTTC.